These T cell receptor beta chains were read from a single sample in a study of control samples from healthy donors and cancer patients. The method was immunoSEQ multiplex PCR; TCRdb's version includes in-frame clones alone and lacks a portion of them. This sample carries roughly 32,000 clones, more than 85% of them seen once, and the ten largest clones take roughly 1.6%. The sample consisted of PBMCs. Every receptor here comes from a woman aged 40 to 50 with lung cancer. Both conserved end residues are part of each CDR3. Fields, in order: CDR3 protein, CDR3 DNA, CDR3 length, D gene, clone size, J gene, V gene. A D gene is named only where the DNA matches it firmly. Some rows have no size entry. The others give once, few or many, or a class for an expanded clone.

CASSSSGTGNEQYF | TGTGCCAGCAGTTCATCCGGGACAGGGAACGAGCAGTACTTC | 14 | TRBD1 | . | TRBJ2-7 | TRBV6-6
CASSFRQGSTEAFF | TGTGCCAGCAGCTTTCGGCAGGGGAGCACTGAAGCTTTCTTT | 14 | . | . | TRBJ1-1 | TRBV5-8
CASSGIAGGTTRETQYF | TGTGCCAGTAGTGGGATCGCAGGCGGGACTACCCGAGAGACCCAGTACTTC | 17 | TRBD2 | . | TRBJ2-5 | TRBV19
CASSLPANYGYTF | TGTGCCAGCAGCTTGCCGGCCAACTATGGCTACACCTTC | 13 | . | . | TRBJ1-2 | TRBV5-6
CASSSAAGASYEQYF | TGTGCCAGCAGCTCAGCGGCGGGGGCCTCCTACGAGCAGTACTTC | 15 | . | . | TRBJ2-7 | TRBV13
CASSPPWTAYEQYF | TGTGCCAGCAGCCCCCCCTGGACAGCCTACGAGCAGTACTTC | 14 | . | . | TRBJ2-7 | TRBV3-1/TRBV3-2
CASTLRLAAGETQYF | TGTGCCAGCACTTTAAGACTCGCGGCGGGGGAGACCCAGTACTTC | 15 | . | few | TRBJ2-5 | TRBV6-5
CASSETVETGELFF | TGTGCCAGCAGTGAGACAGTAGAGACCGGGGAGCTGTTTTTT | 14 | . | medium-sized | TRBJ2-2 | TRBV6-1
CASSPGTSGGSSYNEQFF | TGTGCCAGCAGCCCGGGGACTAGCGGGGGCAGCTCCTACAATGAGCAGTTCTTC | 18 | TRBD2 | . | TRBJ2-1 | TRBV5-5
CASSQPDPGQGVKQYF | TGCGCCAGCAGCCAGCCAGATCCGGGACAGGGCGTTAAGCAGTACTTC | 16 | TRBD1 | . | TRBJ2-7 | TRBV4-1
CASSTGQGWNGYTF | TGTGCCAGTAGTACAGGACAGGGATGGAATGGCTACACCTTC | 14 | TRBD1 | . | TRBJ1-2 | TRBV19
CASSPSRDRGHTEAFF | TGTGCCAGCAGCCCGAGCCGGGACAGGGGGCACACTGAAGCTTTCTTT | 16 | TRBD1 | . | TRBJ1-1 | TRBV7-8
CASGLDTDTQYF | TGCGCCAGCGGGCTAGACACAGATACGCAGTATTTT | 12 | . | . | TRBJ2-3 | TRBV5-1
CASSPSFDRGEADTQYF | TGTGCCAGCAGTCCCTCGTTCGACAGGGGGGAAGCAGATACGCAGTATTTT | 17 | TRBD1 | once | TRBJ2-3 | TRBV9
CASSVQGPEQFF | TGTGCCAGCAGCGTACAGGGCCCTGAGCAGTTCTTC | 12 | . | . | TRBJ2-1 | TRBV7-2
CASSEYGESGNTIYF | TGTGCCAGCAGTGAATATGGCGAATCCGGAAACACCATATATTTT | 15 | . | . | TRBJ1-3 | TRBV25-1
CASSYFGQGVGEAFF | TGTGCCAGCAGTTACTTCGGACAGGGGGTGGGTGAAGCTTTCTTT | 15 | TRBD1 | . | TRBJ1-1 | TRBV6-2/TRBV6-3
CAWSGQGVTGSEKLFF | TGTGCCTGGAGTGGACAGGGGGTTACTGGCTCGGAAAAACTGTTTTTT | 16 | TRBD1 | once | TRBJ1-4 | TRBV30
CATSDLESDRVVWANVLTF | TGTGCCACCAGTGATTTGGAGTCGGACAGGGTGGTCTGGGCCAACGTCCTGACTTTC | 19 | TRBD1 | . | TRBJ2-6 | TRBV24-1
CASSEVGNTIYF | TGTGCCAGCAGTGAAGTGGGAAACACCATATATTTT | 12 | . | . | TRBJ1-3 | TRBV2
CASSQDSPSYEQYF | TGTGCCAGCAGCCAAGATAGCCCATCCTACGAGCAGTACTTC | 14 | . | . | TRBJ2-7 | TRBV3-1/TRBV3-2
CASSDRGSYNEQFF | TGTGCCAGCAGCGACAGGGGTTCCTACAATGAGCAGTTCTTC | 14 | TRBD1 | . | TRBJ2-1 | TRBV13
CASSASNQPQHF | TGTGCCAGCAGCGCCAGCAATCAGCCCCAGCATTTT | 12 | . | . | TRBJ1-5 | TRBV28
CASSLSRWGTEAFF | TGTGCCAGCAGCTTATCACGGTGGGGCACTGAAGCTTTCTTT | 14 | . | . | TRBJ1-1 | TRBV7-3
CASSVRAGNTEAFF | TGTGCCAGCAGCGTAAGGGCCGGGAACACTGAAGCTTTCTTT | 14 | . | . | TRBJ1-1 | TRBV9
CASSLGGGASYEQYF | TGCGCCAGCAGCTTGGGTGGCGGGGCCTCCTACGAGCAGTACTTC | 15 | . | . | TRBJ2-7 | TRBV5-1
CASSSGVHEQYF | TGTGCCAGCAGTTCAGGGGTCCACGAGCAGTACTTC | 12 | . | . | TRBJ2-7 | TRBV28
CAIAKGYEQYF | TGTGCCATAGCTAAGGGGTACGAGCAGTACTTC | 11 | . | . | TRBJ2-7 | TRBV2
CASSPSPGYEQYF | TGTGCCAGCAGCCCCTCCCCCGGGTACGAGCAGTACTTC | 13 | . | . | TRBJ2-7 | TRBV7-2
CASSLSGGATDTQYF | TGTGCCAGCAGCCTAAGCGGGGGGGCCACAGATACGCAGTATTTT | 15 | TRBD2 | . | TRBJ2-3 | TRBV5-5
CASSFSGTSGEQYF | TGTGCCAGCAGCTTCAGTGGGACCTCCGGTGAGCAGTACTTC | 14 | . | . | TRBJ2-7 | TRBV7-6
CASSQQSYTEAFF | TGTGCCAGCAGCCAACAGTCCTACACTGAAGCTTTCTTT | 13 | . | . | TRBJ1-1 | TRBV14
CASGILTDTQYF | TGTGCCAGCGGAATCCTCACAGATACGCAGTATTTT | 12 | . | . | TRBJ2-3 | TRBV28